Sequencing of this T cell receptor (beta chain) was carried out in a study of blood T cells in healthy people across ages. Study background: Researchers report that template switching captured about one barcoded beta molecule per two T cells.

A second PCR, run for roughly 7 to 12 cycles, used a sample-barcoded 5' primer plus a J-beta primer mix. All cDNA molecules were each tagged by a template-switch adaptor with 12 random nucleotides. TCRdb reanalysed the 5' RACE reads using MiXCR and keeps one entry per CDR3 protein. The sample includes 650,000 to 1,000,000 distinct CDR3 sequences, roughly 34% of them seen just once. The people who gave samples were healthy Caucasians from Russia, aged about 6 to 95. The study, taken as a whole, reports: Unknown CMV status may confound age-related changes in expanded clones.

There are many counts of this clonotype. No antigen is known for it. Sequences were obtained from blood. The TCR was taken from a man aged 18 to 30 in good health.

DNA of the CDR3: TGCGCCAGCAGCCAAGGACAGGGGATCACAGATACGCAGTATTTT. Translation gives CASSQGQGITDTQYF. The rearrangement uses TRBV4-3 and TRBJ2-3, with 8 positions matching TRBD1. The CDR3 runs 15 residues. J was trimmed by 2 bases and V by 1 base; bases with no gene match: 2. Per germline, CDR1 LGHNA and CDR2 YSLEER.